What follows are 24 T cell receptor beta chains derived from one specimen sequenced in a study of T cell changes during pregnancy in multiple sclerosis. Sequencing used immunoSEQ multiplex PCR; TCRdb keeps in-frame clones, though not all of them. The top ten hold 1% to 1.5% of the sample, which has about 100,000 clones, around nine tenths seen once. This material consisted of peripheral blood, taken in the second trimester of pregnancy. Receptor source: a female donor with multiple sclerosis, enrolled in a pregnancy study.

V gene TRBV9 combines with J gene TRBJ2-5; 8 nucleotides match TRBD2. CDR3 size: 15 residues. The germline gives CDR1 SGDLS, CDR2 YYNGEE. V lost 0 bases to trimming and J lost 2 bases; unmatched junction nucleotides: 3. The CDR3 DNA is TGTGCCAGCAGCGTAGGGCAGCGGGGGCAAGAGACCCAGTACTTC. This codes for CASSVGQRGQETQYF. Based on the CDR3 plus reference TRBV9 and TRBJ2-5, the full variable domain is DSGVTQTPKHLITATGQRVTLRCSPRSGDLSVYWYQQSLDQGLQFLIQYYNGEERAKGNILERFSAQQFPDLHSELNLSSLELGDSALYFCASSVGQRGQETQYFGPGTRLLVL.

This chain connects TRBV30 to TRBJ1-2; 7 bases align to TRBD1. The CDR3 runs 12 residues. With 4 bases clipped from V and 2 bases from J, the junction kept 1 base outside the gene matches. CDR1 is GTSNPN and CDR2 is SVGIG in the germline V gene (reference sequence). This CDR3 is CAWTQGNYGYTF. Here the CDR3 DNA reads TGTGCCTGGACACAGGGGAACTATGGCTACACCTTC.

V gene TRBV29-1 combines with J gene TRBJ2-7, with D possibly matching TRBD2 (5 bases). This CDR3 is built from 11 residues. Looked up from germline, CDR1 is SQVTM and CDR2 is ANQGSEA. Trimming cost V 2 bases and J 7 bases, with 9 bases left between them. In nucleotides, the CDR3 is TGCAGCGTTGAAACTTCGGGAGAGCAGTACTTC. Translated: CSVETSGEQYF.

The table lists this clone with a count of one. DNA for the CDR3: TGTGCCAGTAGTACGTCCACATACGGAGGAAGCCCCTATGTGGGCTACACCTTC. Protein: CASSTSTYGGSPYVGYTF. The chain carries TRBV19 and TRBJ1-2; D unresolved. Germline V gene sequence: CDR1 LNHDA, CDR2 SQIVND (reference sequence). Trimming removed 4 bases at V and 8 bases at J, with 29 bases between. The CDR3 is 18 residues long.

The genes are TRBV6-1 and TRBJ2-3, with unresolved D. The ends were cut back, 4 bases at V and 2 bases at J, with 10 bases in the middle. This CDR3 is 14 amino acids long. Germline assignment: CDR1 MNHNS and CDR2 SASEGT. CDR3 sequence reads: CASSGAADTDTQYF. Written as DNA, the CDR3 is TGTGCCAGCAGTGGGGCAGCCGACACAGATACGCAGTATTTT.

The J gene is TRBJ2-5, the V gene TRBV7-3; D is unclear. The germline gives CDR1 SGHTA, CDR2 FQGTGA. V was clipped by 5 bases and J by 2 bases, with 12 bases between them. This CDR3 region has 14 residues. The CDR3 DNA is TGTGCCAGCAGCCTCGCCCCGGGTCAAGAGACCCAGTACTTC. Translated: CASSLAPGQETQYF.

This chain joins TRBV2 and TRBJ2-1; D perhaps matches TRBD2 (6 bases). The CDR3 loop spans 13 amino acids. Germline CDR1 reads SNHLY; CDR2 reads FYNNEI. V was trimmed by 2 bases and J by 10 bases, leaving 12 bases between them. The CDR3 protein is CASSERQGGEQFF. The CDR3 DNA reads as TGTGCCAGCAGTGAACGTCAGGGAGGCGAGCAGTTCTTC.

V and J are TRBV2 and TRBJ1-5; the match to TRBD1 covers 9 bases. The V and J ends lost 7 bases and 9 bases, in that order; junction bases with no gene match: 10. Germline lookup yields CDR1 SNHLY and CDR2 FYNNEI. There are 14 residues in the CDR3. The CDR3 sequence: CASTLDRGGLPQHF. For the CDR3, the DNA is TGTGCCAGCACCCTAGACAGGGGGGGATTGCCCCAGCATTTT.

CDR3 nucleotide sequence: TGTGCCAGTGAGATAGCGGGTACAGATACGCAGTATTTT. It yields the protein CASEIAGTDTQYF. The chain recombines TRBV19 with TRBJ2-3; 7 bases are shared with TRBD2. Germline CDR1 is LNHDA and CDR2 is SQIVND (reference sequence). After removal of 8 bases from V and 3 bases from J, the junction contained 5 bases not matched to a gene. The CDR3 consists of 13 residues.

The rearrangement links TRBV18 to TRBJ1-1; D gene ambiguous. The V gene lost 5 bases and the J gene lost 2 bases, with 15 bases spanning the gap. The CDR3 is made up of 15 amino acids. Germline assignment: CDR1 KGHSH and CDR2 LQKENI. The CDR3 nucleotides are TGTGCCAGCTCAAAGTATGTTACTAGTAACACTGAAGCTTTCTTT. This sequence encodes CASSKYVTSNTEAFF.

CDR3 in amino acids: CASSNDRGAGNEQFF. The CDR3 bases are TGTGCCAGCAGCAATGACAGGGGCGCGGGCAATGAGCAGTTCTTC. J is TRBJ2-1 and V is TRBV11-2; 8 positions agree with TRBD1. The V and J ends lost 5 bases and 6 bases, in that order; junction bases with no gene match: 9. CDR1 SGHAT and CDR2 FQNNGV come from the germline V gene. CDR3 length: 15 residues. The full variable domain, its missing parts supplied by reference TRBV11-2 and TRBJ2-1, is EAGVAQSPRYKIIEKRQSVAFWCNPISGHATLYWYQQILGQGPKLLIQFQNNGVVDDSQLPKDRFSAERLKGVDSTLKIQPAKLEDSAVYLCASSNDRGAGNEQFFGPGTRLTVL.

This clone was detected only once. The rearrangement uses TRBV5-4 and TRBJ2-1; D is undetermined. With 3 bases removed from V and 6 bases from J, the gap between germline ends came to 13 bases. CDR3 size: 14 residues. The germline gives CDR1 SGHNT, CDR2 YYREEE (reference sequence). The CDR3 protein is CASSSPLGPNEQFF. In nucleotides, the CDR3 is TGTGCCAGCAGCTCCCCCCTGGGCCCCAATGAGCAGTTCTTC.

The rearrangement links TRBV21-1 to TRBJ2-5; the DNA was not compared with TRBD1, the D call given in the table. TRBV21-1 is recorded as a pseudogene. The CDR3 totals 13 residues. CDR3 sequence (DNA): TGTGCCAGCAGCACAGGGGAACAAGAGACCCAGTACTTC. It codes for CASSTGEQETQYF.

This rearrangement joins TRBV7-2 to TRBJ2-7; 8 bases align to TRBD1. The junction had 2 bases not matched to a gene; V was cut back by 2 bases and J by 2 bases. Per the germline V gene, CDR1 is SGHTA and CDR2 is FQGNSA. The CDR3 runs to 14 residues. The CDR3 reads CASSLTGGAYEQYF. The CDR3 bases are TGTGCCAGCAGCTTAACAGGGGGAGCCTACGAGCAGTACTTC.

This rearrangement joins TRBV6-6 to TRBJ1-4; 9 nucleotides match TRBD1. The CDR3 consists of 15 residues. In germline, CDR1 is MNHNY, CDR2 SVGAGI (reference sequence). Trimming at V came to 2 bases and at J to 7 bases, leaving 5 bases not matched to a gene. CDR3 coding DNA: TGTGCCAGCAGTTACGCCACAGGGGGCATTGAAAAACTGTTTTTT. Its translation is CASSYATGGIEKLFF.

The rearrangement uses TRBV2 and TRBJ2-6, with 10 bases aligning to TRBD2. The CDR3 loop spans 17 amino acids. Trimming took 4 bases from V and 3 from J; bases not matched to a gene: 6. CDR1 SNHLY and CDR2 FYNNEI come from the germline V gene. The CDR3 spells CASSARTSGRGANVLTF. In DNA form, the CDR3 reads TGTGCCAGCAGTGCCCGGACTAGCGGTCGTGGGGCCAACGTCCTGACTTTC.

This clone has a handful of counts. This sequence joins TRBV19 and TRBJ1-1; maybe TRBD1 (6 bases). This CDR3 has 13 residues. In germline, CDR1 is LNHDA, CDR2 SQIVND (reference sequence). V lost 4 bases and J lost 2, with 8 bases in between. CDR3 in amino acids: CASSKGHNTEAFF. CDR3 nucleotide sequence: TGTGCCAGTAGTAAGGGACACAACACTGAAGCTTTCTTT.

This chain links TRBV9 with TRBJ1-6, with 10 nucleotides matching TRBD1. The CDR3 is 15 amino acids. Germline values: CDR1 SGDLS, CDR2 YYNGEE. V gave up 4 bases and J gave up 6 bases; unmatched junction bases: 4. CDR3 in DNA: TGTGCCAGCAGCCAACGGACAGGGGGTAATTCACCCCTCCACTTT. Protein sequence: CASSQRTGGNSPLHF.

The V gene is TRBV7-2, the J gene TRBJ2-1; 10 bases agree with TRBD2. Per the germline V gene, CDR1 is SGHTA and CDR2 is FQGNSA. The CDR3 totals 14 residues. Trimming at V came to 3 bases and at J to 7 bases, leaving 3 bases not matched to a gene. DNA for the CDR3: TGTGCCAGCAGCTTTCTACTAGCGGGAAATGAGCAGTTCTTC. The encoded protein is CASSFLLAGNEQFF. The complete variable domain, with remaining parts taken from reference TRBV7-2 and TRBJ2-1, reads GAGVSQSPSNKVTEKGKDVELRCDPISGHTALYWYRQSLGQGLEFLIYFQGNSAPDKSGLPSDRFSAERTGGSVSTLTIQRTQQEDSAVYLCASSFLLAGNEQFFGPGTRLTVL.

This chain joins TRBV5-1 and TRBJ2-2, with D unresolved. The germline V gene encodes CDR1 SGHRS and CDR2 YFSETQ. Trimming pared 3 bases from V and 5 bases from J, leaving 8 bases between. The CDR3 length is 13 residues. DNA for the CDR3: TGCGCCAGCAGCTCAACTCCAACCGGGGAGCTGTTTTTT. It translates to CASSSTPTGELFF.

The chain joins TRBV6-1 to TRBJ1-5; D ambiguous. Germline V gene sequence: CDR1 MNHNS, CDR2 SASEGT. The CDR3 has 13 residues. Trimming removed 3 bases at V and 6 bases at J, with 9 bases between. CDR3 nucleotide sequence: TGTGCCAGCAGTGATGCCGACTCTCAGCCCCAGCATTTT. Translating gives CASSDADSQPQHF.

This clone has just one count. The chain employs TRBV28 and TRBJ2-7; 9 nucleotides line up with TRBD1. Losses at the gene ends were 6 bases for V and 6 bases for J; bases not matched to a gene: 6. This CDR3 spans 13 amino acids. Germline lookup yields CDR1 MDHEN and CDR2 SYDVKM. CDR3 DNA: TGTGCCAGCAGACAACAGGGGGCGCCCGAGCAGTACTTC. This encodes CASRQQGAPEQYF.

The V gene is TRBV18, the J gene TRBJ2-2, with a tentative D call TRBD1 (6 bases). There are 16 residues in the CDR3. In germline, CDR1 is KGHSH, CDR2 LQKENI. V was clipped by 3 bases and J by 1 base, with 12 bases between them. The CDR3 region is CASSPRRTENTGELFF. CDR3 sequence (DNA): TGTGCCAGCTCACCCCGCCGGACAGAGAACACCGGGGAGCTGTTTTTT. The whole variable domain, filled in from reference TRBV18 and TRBJ2-2, reads NAGVMQNPRHLVRRRGQEARLRCSPMKGHSHVYWYRQLPEEGLKFMVYLQKENIIDESGMPKERFSAEFPKEGPSILRIQQVVRGDSAAYFCASSPRRTENTGELFFGEGSRLTVL.

This clone has more than one count but fewer than ten. The chain combines TRBV5-1 with TRBJ2-5; tentative D call: TRBD1 (5 bases). V shed 0 bases and J shed 2 bases, with 8 bases lying between them. This CDR3 contains 14 residues. The V gene's germline CDR1 is SGHRS and CDR2 YFSETQ. CDR3 protein: CASSLDRTQETQYF. CDR3 DNA: TGCGCCAGCAGCTTGGACAGGACACAAGAGACCCAGTACTTC.